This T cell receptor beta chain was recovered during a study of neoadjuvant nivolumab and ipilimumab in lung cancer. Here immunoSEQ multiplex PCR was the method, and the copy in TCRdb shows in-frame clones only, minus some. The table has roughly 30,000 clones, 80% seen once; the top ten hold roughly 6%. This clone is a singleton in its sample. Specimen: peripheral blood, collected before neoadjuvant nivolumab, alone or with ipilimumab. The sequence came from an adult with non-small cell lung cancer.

The CDR3, as DNA: TGTGCCAGCAGCTTGGATCGGTTACGCGAGCAGTACTTC. As protein: CASSLDRLREQYF. The chain joins TRBV5-5 to TRBJ2-7; D is uncertain. CDR1 SGHKS and CDR2 YYEKEE come from the germline V gene (reference sequence). Between the trimmed V and J ends, which lost 0 bases and 6 bases, there was a span of 10 bases. CDR3 length: 13 residues.